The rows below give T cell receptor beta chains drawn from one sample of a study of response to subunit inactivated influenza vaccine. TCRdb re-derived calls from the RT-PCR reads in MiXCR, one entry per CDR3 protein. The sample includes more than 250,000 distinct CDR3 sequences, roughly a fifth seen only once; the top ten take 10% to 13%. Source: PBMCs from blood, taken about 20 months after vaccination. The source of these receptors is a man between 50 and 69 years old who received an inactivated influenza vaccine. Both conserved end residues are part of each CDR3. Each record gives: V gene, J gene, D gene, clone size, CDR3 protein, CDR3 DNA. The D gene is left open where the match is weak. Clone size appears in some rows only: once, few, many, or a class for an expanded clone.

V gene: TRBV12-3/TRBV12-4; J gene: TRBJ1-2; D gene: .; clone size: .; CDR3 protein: CASCFGGNYGYTF; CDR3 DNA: TGTGCCAGCTGTTTTGGCGGTAACTATGGCTACACCTTC
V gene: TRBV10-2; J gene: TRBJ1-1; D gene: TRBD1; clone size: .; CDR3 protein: CASSEMDRHHFF; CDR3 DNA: TGCGCCAGCAGTGAAATGGACAGGCATCATTTCTTT
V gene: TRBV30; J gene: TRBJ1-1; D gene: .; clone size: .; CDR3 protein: CAWSEGIGDTEAFF; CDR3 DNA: TGTGCCTGGAGTGAAGGGATTGGGGACACTGAAGCTTTCTTT
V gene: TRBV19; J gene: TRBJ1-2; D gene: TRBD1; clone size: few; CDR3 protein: CASSMNRGTNGYTF; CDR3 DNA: TGTGCCAGTAGTATGAACAGGGGAACGAATGGCTACACCTTC
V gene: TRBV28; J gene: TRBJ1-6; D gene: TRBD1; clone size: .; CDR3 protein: CASRTGGASYNSPLHF; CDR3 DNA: TGTGCCAGCAGGACAGGGGGCGCCTCCTATAATTCACCCCTCCACTTT
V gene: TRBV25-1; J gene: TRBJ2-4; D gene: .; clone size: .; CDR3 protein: CASSDWGSSKNIQYF; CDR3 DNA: TGTGCCAGCAGTGATTGGGGCAGTTCCAAAAACATTCAGTACTTC
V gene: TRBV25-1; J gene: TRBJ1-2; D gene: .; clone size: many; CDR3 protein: CASSDTGRYGYTF; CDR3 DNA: TGTGCCAGCAGTGATACAGGGCGCTATGGCTACACCTTC
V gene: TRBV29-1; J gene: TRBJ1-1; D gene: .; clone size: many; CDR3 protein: CSVVDTSEAFF; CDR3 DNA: TGCAGCGTTGTGGATACCTCGGAGGCTTTCTTT
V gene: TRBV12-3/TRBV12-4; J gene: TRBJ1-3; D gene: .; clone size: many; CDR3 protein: CASRQPGHVSGNTIYF; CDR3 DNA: TGTGCCAGCAGACAACCGGGACACGTCTCTGGAAACACCATATATTTT
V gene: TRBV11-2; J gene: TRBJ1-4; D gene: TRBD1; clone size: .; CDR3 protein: CASTLTGMNEKLFF; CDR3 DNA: TGTGCCAGCACCCTGACAGGGATGAATGAAAAACTGTTTTTT
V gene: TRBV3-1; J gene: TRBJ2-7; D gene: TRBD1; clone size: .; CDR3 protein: CATGTGPYEQYF; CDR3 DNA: TGTGCCACCGGGACAGGACCCTACGAGCAGTACTTC